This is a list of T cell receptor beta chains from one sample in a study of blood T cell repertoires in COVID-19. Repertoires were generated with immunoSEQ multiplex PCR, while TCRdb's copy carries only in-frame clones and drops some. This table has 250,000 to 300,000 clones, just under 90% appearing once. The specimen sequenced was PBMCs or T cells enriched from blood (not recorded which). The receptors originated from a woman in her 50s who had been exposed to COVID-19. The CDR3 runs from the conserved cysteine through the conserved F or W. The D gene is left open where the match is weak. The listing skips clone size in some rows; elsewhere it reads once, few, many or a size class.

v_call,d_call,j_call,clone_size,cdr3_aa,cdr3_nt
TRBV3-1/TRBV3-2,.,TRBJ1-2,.,CASSQDVRANYGYTF,TGTGCCAGCAGCCAAGATGTTCGGGCTAACTATGGCTACACCTTC
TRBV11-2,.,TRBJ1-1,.,CASSLGLATEAFF,TGTGCCAGCAGCTTAGGACTGGCCACTGAAGCTTTCTTT
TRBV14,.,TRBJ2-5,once,CASSQSTRERETQYF,TGTGCCAGCAGCCAAAGTACCAGGGAAAGAGAGACCCAGTACTTC
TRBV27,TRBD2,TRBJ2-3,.,CASSFRSVSGGLLTDTQYF,TGTGCCAGCAGTTTTCGAAGCGTCAGCGGGGGTCTACTCACAGATACGCAGTATTTT
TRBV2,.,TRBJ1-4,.,CASRGGDGLFF,TGTGCCAGCAGGGGGGGGGATGGACTGTTTTTT
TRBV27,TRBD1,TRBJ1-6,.,CATRPSDRINSPLHF,TGTGCCACAAGACCTTCGGACAGGATCAATTCACCCCTCCACTTT
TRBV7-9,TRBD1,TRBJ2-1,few,CASSLETGRPFF,TGTGCCAGCAGCTTGGAGACAGGGCGTCCGTTCTTC
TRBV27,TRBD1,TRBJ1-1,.,CASSPLPGQGLNTEAFF,TGTGCCAGCAGTCCTCTCCCCGGACAGGGTTTGAACACTGAAGCTTTCTTT
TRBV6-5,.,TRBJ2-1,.,CASEERTDYNEQFF,TGTGCCAGTGAGGAAAGGACTGACTACAATGAGCAGTTCTTC
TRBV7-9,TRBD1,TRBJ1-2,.,CASSSHDRDGYGYTF,TGTGCCAGCAGCTCACACGACAGGGATGGCTATGGCTACACCTTC
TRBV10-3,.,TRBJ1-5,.,CAISDRVSDQPQHF,TGTGCCATCAGTGACAGGGTTTCAGATCAGCCCCAGCATTTT
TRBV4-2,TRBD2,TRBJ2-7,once,CASSQASGDPYEQYF,TGTGCCAGCAGCCAAGCGAGCGGGGATCCCTACGAGCAGTACTTC